The subject of this entry is one TCR beta chain. Study donors comprised healthy, HIV-negative adults devoid of recent acute infection or vaccination. The source of the sample is a study of shared clonotypes between healthy human individuals. At the level of the study: Researchers drew samples from two women and three men aged 18 to 49.

Here immunoSEQ multiplex PCR was the method, and the copy in TCRdb shows in-frame clones only, minus some. The sample consists of some 1 million clones, approximately 70% of them appearing once. Germline values: CDR1 SNHLY, CDR2 FYNNEI. The CDR3 is 14 amino acids. V trimming: 6 bases; J trimming: 8 bases; junction bases outside the gene matches: 6. The chain carries TRBV2 and TRBJ2-1, with TRBD2 identical over 11 bases. The sample was memory CD4+ T cells sorted from blood. Specified subset: CD45RA-negative fraction. The receptor's source is a man between 18 and 29 years old in good health. The chain's CDR3 is CASSLTSGNDEQFF. As DNA, the CDR3 is TGTGCCAGCAGCTTGACTAGCGGGAACGATGAGCAGTTCTTC.